This T cell receptor (beta chain) is drawn from a study of CD8 T cells in ankylosing spondylitis. Study-level results: Seemingly characteristic of ankylosing spondylitis blood was a TCR beta motif consisting of about 8 highly homologous variants. According to the report, clones linked to the disease were significantly enriched in matched synovial fluid samples taken from ankylosing spondylitis patients.

About this clonotype: Its antigen is currently unknown.

TCRdb processed the 5' RACE reads anew with MiXCR; each CDR3 protein has one entry. The sample records roughly 440,000 distinct CDR3 sequences, roughly a sixth being singletons. Germline values: CDR1 SGDLS, CDR2 YYNGEE. This CDR3 has 14 residues. V gave up 0 bases and J gave up 8 bases; unmatched junction bases: 8. The TCR sequence derives from a male donor with ankylosing spondylitis. This chain links TRBV9 with TRBJ2-7; 7 nucleotides match TRBD1. The sequenced sample was blood, either unsorted or a sorted T cell fraction (not recorded which). CDR3 in amino acids: CASSVGPQGEKQYF. The CDR3 DNA sequence: TGTGCCAGCAGCGTAGGCCCGCAGGGGGAGAAGCAGTACTTC.